This T cell receptor (beta chain) stems from a study of blood T cell repertoires in COVID-19. Study background: COVID-19 samples collected from the United States, Italy and Spain covered acute and convalescent phases. Sources were T cells, B-cell-depleted T cells, or PBMCs; the material itself was cDNA or gDNA.

This CDR3 is 15 amino acids long. Authors' data handling: Researchers report that nucleated cell counts were estimated from reference gene primer amplification. This table comes from immunoSEQ multiplex PCR, and its TCRdb copy is limited to in-frame clones, with some not included. V, J and clone size are those of that table, while D and trimming were read from the DNA. The sample shows over 350,000 clones, approximately 90% of them seen only once. This sequence joins TRBV21-1 and TRBJ1-2. TRBV21-1 is reported as a pseudogene. The sample comprised peripheral blood. The sequence derives from a woman in her twenties or thirties with acute or convalescent COVID-19. Written as DNA, the CDR3 is TGTGCCAGCAGCCCCTGGCGGAGGGGCCGAAATGGCTACACCTTC. Its translation: CASSPWRRGRNGYTF.